Reported below is one T cell receptor (beta chain). This CDR3 has 12 residues. Germline loops: CDR1 SQVTM, CDR2 ANQGSEA. V shed 4 bases and J 5 bases; nucleotides not matched to a gene: 4. The record originates from a study of T cells in Graves' hyperthyroidism and ophthalmopathy. Ophthalmopathy patients had moderate-to-severe active disease, CAS ≥3, NOSPECS ≥4, and disease duration under 3 months. Exclusion followed for patients with uncontrolled infection, other autoimmune disease, pregnancy or lactation. Out of approximately 10 ml of fresh peripheral blood came the PBMCs. What was amplified from RNA transcripts were TCR beta CDR3 regions. A first-round RT-PCR of the TCR CDR3 used the HTBI primer set. TCRdb reanalysed the multiplex PCR reads using MiXCR and keeps one entry per CDR3 protein. The sample records about 250,000 distinct CDR3 sequences, approximately 21% being singletons.

Sequenced input: blood. This receptor was identified in a young man with Graves' ophthalmopathy. The chain carries TRBV29-1 and TRBJ2-5; 7 bases are shared with TRBD2. This chain's CDR3 is CSVGGGAETQYF. The DNA of the CDR3 is TGCAGCGTTGGGGGGGGTGCGGAGACCCAGTACTTC.